This entry lists 25 T cell receptor beta chains sequenced from one sample in a study of T-cell memory formation after mild COVID-19. TCRdb fed the 5' RACE reads into MiXCR, producing one record per CDR3 protein. The repertoire holds approximately 100,000 distinct CDR3 sequences, with over 8.5% as singletons. Specimen: PBMCs or a T cell subset sorted from them (not recorded which). These receptors originate from a man in his late teens or twenties who had mild COVID-19 (a few samples of this study predate the infection). Cell type and time point are not known.

In this sample, this clonotype turned up many times. The chain recombines TRBV7-9 with TRBJ2-5, with D tentatively TRBD2 (5 bases). The CDR3 is 14 residues long. Germline CDR1 is SEHNR and CDR2 is FQNEAQ (reference sequence). Trimming left V 0 bases short and J 2 bases short, with 7 bases between. The CDR3 DNA reads TGTGCCAGCAGCTTAGCAGCGGTACAAGAGACCCAGTACTTC. It encodes CASSLAAVQETQYF.

This chain joins TRBV5-6 and TRBJ2-1; 12 nucleotides agree with TRBD2. V shed 3 bases and J 4 bases; nucleotides not matched to a gene: 8. The CDR3 consists of 17 residues. The germline gives CDR1 SGHDT, CDR2 YYEEEE. CDR3 sequence reads: CASSSQRTSGVYNEQFF. CDR3 in DNA: TGTGCCAGCAGCTCACAAAGGACTAGCGGGGTTTACAATGAGCAGTTCTTC. The full variable domain, completed using reference TRBV5-6 and TRBJ2-1, is DAGVTQSPTHLIKTRGQQVTLRCSPKSGHDTVSWYQQALGQGPQFIFQYYEEEERQRGNFPDRFSGHQFPNYSSELNVNALLLGDSALYLCASSSQRTSGVYNEQFFGPGTRLTVL.

This clonotype was counted only a few times. The V call is TRBV27, the J call TRBJ2-7; TRBD2 is a possible D gene (7 bases). CDR3 size: 13 residues. V lost 6 bases and J lost 3, with 12 bases in between. Germline loops: CDR1 MNHEY, CDR2 SMNVEV (reference sequence). The CDR3 loop reads CASSRGGVYEQYF. Written as DNA, the CDR3 is TGTGCCAGCAGCCGAGGGGGGGTCTACGAGCAGTACTTC.

This clonotype was detected only a few times. The chain has TRBV4-2 and TRBJ2-7; D remains unclear. Germline V gene data show CDR1 as LGHNA and CDR2 as YNFKEQ. The CDR3 runs to 15 residues. V was pared by 0 bases and J by 0 bases, with 9 bases between. The CDR3 sequence is CASSQERSLSYEQYF. The CDR3 DNA follows: TGTGCCAGCAGCCAAGAAAGGAGTCTCTCCTACGAGCAGTACTTC.

The chain joins TRBV12-3 or TRBV12-4 to TRBJ2-7; 7 bases line up with TRBD1. The junction had 3 bases not matched to a gene; V was cut back by 1 base and J by 3 bases. This CDR3 comprises 14 residues. The CDR3 protein is CASSLGPGGYEQYV. The CDR3 DNA reads TGTGCCAGCAGTTTAGGGCCAGGGGGCTACGAGCAGTACGTC.

This clonotype came up a few times. The rearrangement uses TRBV5-5 and TRBJ1-1; no clear D. This CDR3 is built from 14 residues. Germline V gene sequence: CDR1 SGHKS, CDR2 YYEKEE (reference sequence). Trimming stripped 1 base from V and 0 bases from J, with 7 bases between. DNA for the CDR3: TGTGCCAGCAGCTTGCGGCTCGTGAACACTGAAGCTTTCTTT. Amino acids: CASSLRLVNTEAFF.

This clonotype was detected many times. The V and J genes are TRBV6-5 and TRBJ1-4; D gene unclear. CDR3 size: 14 residues. CDR1 MNHEY and CDR2 SVGAGI come from the germline V gene. Trimming removed 2 bases at V and 1 base at J, with 5 bases between. The CDR3 DNA reads as TGTGCCAGCAGTTACGGGAGAACTAATGAAAAACTGTTTTTT. Its translation: CASSYGRTNEKLFF.

The rearrangement joins TRBV10-3 to TRBJ2-7; TRBD1 is a possible D gene (5 bases). The germline gives CDR1 ENHRY, CDR2 SYGVKD. The CDR3 is 14 residues long. V was cut by 2 bases and J by 2 bases, with 10 bases left in between. The CDR3 protein is CAISEGARAYEQYF. CDR3 nucleotide sequence: TGTGCCATCAGTGAGGGGGCTCGGGCCTACGAGCAGTACTTC.

This chain connects TRBV27 to TRBJ2-5; 7 bases are a match to TRBD1. The germline V gene encodes CDR1 MNHEY and CDR2 SMNVEV (reference sequence). This CDR3 spans 13 amino acids. The J segment lost 8 bases and the V segment lost 5 bases, leaving 8 bases of the junction unmatched. Written as DNA, the CDR3 is TGTGCCAGCAGTCTCAAAGCAGGGGGAACCCAGTACTTC. Translating it yields CASSLKAGGTQYF.

The genes are TRBV5-6 and TRBJ2-5, with D tentatively TRBD2 (7 bases). The V and J ends lost 6 bases and 5 bases respectively, with 20 bases between them. The CDR3 length is 15 residues. In germline, CDR1 is SGHDT, CDR2 YYEEEE. The CDR3 is CASTPPVGGRETQYF. The CDR3 bases are TGTGCCAGCACTCCTCCCGTGGGGGGGCGGGAGACCCAGTACTTC.

CDR3 bases: TGTGCCAGCAGCTTAAGTCCCACCGGGGAGCTGTTTTTT. Translating gives CASSLSPTGELFF. The V gene is TRBV7-9, the J gene TRBJ2-2; D uncertain. This CDR3 contains 13 residues. V dropped 2 bases and J dropped 4 bases, with 5 bases sitting between them. From germline, CDR1 is SEHNR and CDR2 FQNEAQ (reference sequence).

The table lists this clonotype with many counts. J is TRBJ2-5 and V is TRBV6-5; D possibly corresponds to TRBD2 (5 bases). The V end lost 6 bases, the J end lost 9 bases, and 14 bases lay between the germline ends. There are 12 residues in the CDR3. The germline V gene has CDR1 MNHEY and CDR2 SVGAGI. The CDR3 sequence: CASSRPHGAQYF. In DNA, the CDR3 is TGTGCCAGCAGCCGCCCCCACGGGGCCCAGTACTTC.

This clonotype has only a few counts. The chain uses TRBV7-9 and TRBJ1-1; 10 bases are shared with TRBD1. The V gene end was trimmed by 9 bases and the J gene end by 1 base; junction bases not matched to a gene: 2. From germline, CDR1 is SEHNR and CDR2 FQNEAQ (reference sequence). This CDR3 has 13 amino acids. CDR3 protein: CASRQGANTEAFF. CDR3 sequence (DNA): TGTGCCAGTAGACAGGGGGCGAACACTGAAGCTTTCTTT.

This clonotype was recorded at least ten times. This chain uses TRBV20-1 with TRBJ2-5; D call uncertain. Germline CDR1 and CDR2: DFQATT and SNEGSKA (reference sequence). CDR3 length: 12 amino acids. Trimming removed 3 bases from V and 5 bases from J, with 10 bases in between. CDR3 sequence (DNA): TGCAGTGCTAGTTCCCGTAGGGAGACCCAGTACTTC. This gives the protein CSASSRRETQYF.

The chain couples TRBV9 to TRBJ2-5; D possibly matches TRBD1 or TRBD2 (5 bases each). The V gene's germline CDR1 is SGDLS and CDR2 YYNGEE. The CDR3 extends over 16 amino acids. V was shortened by 2 bases and J by 3 bases, with 17 bases between the two germline ends. CDR3 sequence reads: CASSVAGRAREETQYF. The CDR3 region has the DNA TGTGCCAGCAGCGTCGCGGGCAGGGCGAGAGAAGAGACCCAGTACTTC.

V gene TRBV27 combines with J gene TRBJ2-7; 9 bases fit TRBD1. The germline CDR1 and CDR2 sequences are MNHEY and SMNVEV (reference sequence). The CDR3 extends over 14 amino acids. V shed 10 bases and J 5 bases; nucleotides not matched to a gene: 12. The CDR3 is CANLIPGQGNEQYV. The CDR3 DNA reads TGTGCCAACCTAATTCCGGGACAGGGAAACGAGCAGTACGTC.

This clonotype has a handful of counts. V gene TRBV6-2 or TRBV6-3 combines with J gene TRBJ2-7; D not resolved. CDR3 size: 13 residues. The germline V and J ends were trimmed by 4 bases and 2 bases, with 9 bases remaining between them. CDR1 MNHEY and CDR2 SVGEGT come from the germline V gene. CDR3 nucleotide sequence: TGTGCCAGCAGTTTACAGAGAACCTACGAGCAGTACTTC. Translated, it gives CASSLQRTYEQYF.

This clonotype came up a few times. This chain uses TRBV7-9 with TRBJ1-5; D is undetermined. V gave up 1 base and J gave up 3 bases, with 7 bases separating them. This CDR3 is 14 amino acids long. Germline assignment: CDR1 SEHNR and CDR2 FQNEAQ (reference sequence). CDR3 in DNA: TGTGCCAGCAGCTTAGGAGCAGCCAATCAGCCCCAGCATTTT. This gives the protein CASSLGAANQPQHF.

This clonotype was detected only a few times. This chain uses TRBV7-9 with TRBJ2-7; 11 bases agree with TRBD2. V lost 4 bases, J lost 1 base, and 6 bases stayed unmatched. Germline CDR1 is SEHNR and CDR2 is FQNEAQ (reference sequence). The length of the CDR3 is 16 residues. The CDR3 loop is CASSSEASGGSYEQYV. For the CDR3, the DNA is TGTGCCAGCAGCTCGGAGGCTAGCGGGGGGTCCTACGAGCAGTACGTC.

This clonotype was recorded at least ten times. This rearrangement joins TRBV7-9 to TRBJ2-1, with no clear D. The CDR3 has 12 residues. V lost 3 bases, J lost 4 bases, and 4 bases lay in between. Germline-derived CDR1 and CDR2 are SEHNR and FQNEAQ (reference sequence). In DNA, the CDR3 is TGTGCCAGCAGCTTGGATTACAATGAGCAGTTCTTC. It encodes CASSLDYNEQFF. Using reference TRBV7-9 and TRBJ2-1 for the parts outside the CDR3, the full variable domain is DTGVSQNPRHKITKRGQNVTFRCDPISEHNRLYWYRQTLGQGPEFLTYFQNEAQLEKSRLLSDRFSAERPKGSFSTLEIQRTEQGDSAMYLCASSLDYNEQFFGPGTRLTVL.

This clonotype turned up a few times. The chain links TRBV25-1 to TRBJ2-7; D ambiguous. The CDR3 length is 14 residues. The germline V gene has CDR1 MGHDK and CDR2 SYGVNS. V lost 5 bases, J lost 7 bases, and 18 bases lay in between. The DNA for the CDR3 is TGTGCCAGCAGTCCCCCCCCCGCGCCCTGGGAGCAGTACGTC. Its translation is CASSPPPAPWEQYV.

V usage is TRBV5-4 and J usage is TRBJ1-1, with D maybe TRBD1 (5 bases). Trimming shortened V by 4 bases and J by 0 bases, and 16 bases separated the two germline ends. The CDR3 runs to 16 residues. CDR1 SGHNT and CDR2 YYREEE come from the germline V gene (reference sequence). CDR3 coding DNA: TGTGCCAGCAGCCCTATGGGGCACAGCGTGAACACTGAAGCTTTCTTT. Its translation: CASSPMGHSVNTEAFF. Supplemented by reference TRBV5-4 and TRBJ1-1, the full variable domain reads ETGVTQSPTHLIKTRGQQVTLRCSSQSGHNTVSWYQQALGQGPQFIFQYYREEENGRGNFPPRFSGLQFPNYSSELNVNALELDDSALYLCASSPMGHSVNTEAFFGQGTRLTVV.

This clonotype turned up a few times. The chain uses TRBV27 and TRBJ2-7; TRBD2 matches at 8 bases. V was clipped by 8 bases and J by 4 bases; unmatched bases: 10. The CDR3 spans 14 residues. Looked up from germline, CDR1 is MNHEY and CDR2 is SMNVEV (reference sequence). CDR3 protein: CASGRGAGGYEQYF. Here the CDR3 DNA reads TGTGCCAGCGGTCGCGGGGCGGGAGGATACGAGCAGTACTTC.

This clonotype occurred a few times. The chain links TRBV19 to TRBJ1-2; a weak D match, TRBD1 (6 bases). The CDR3 totals 14 residues. V was cut by 4 bases and J by 7 bases, with 16 bases left in between. CDR1 and CDR2 (germline): LNHDA, SQIVND (reference sequence). CDR3 in DNA: TGTGCCAGTAGTAAACAGGGTGTTAATGGTGGCTACACCTTC. Translating gives CASSKQGVNGGYTF.

V and J are TRBV5-1 and TRBJ1-5; possibly TRBD1 for D (5 bases). V was cut by 5 bases and J by 0 bases, with 15 bases left in between. In germline, CDR1 is SGHRS, CDR2 YFSETQ. The CDR3 runs 16 residues. The CDR3 protein is CASRTRGIYSNQPQHF. The CDR3 bases are TGCGCCAGCAGGACACGGGGGATCTATAGCAATCAGCCCCAGCATTTT. Full variable domain (missing parts from reference TRBV5-1 and TRBJ1-5): KAGVTQTPRYLIKTRGQQVTLSCSPISGHRSVSWYQQTPGQGLQFLFEYFSETQRNKGNFPGRFSGRQFSNSRSEMNVSTLELGDSALYLCASRTRGIYSNQPQHFGDGTRLSIL.